This entry lists 12 T cell receptor beta chains sequenced from one sample in a study of molecular identifiers for immune sequencing clone quantification. One entry per CDR3 protein, called by TCRdb with MiXCR from the PCR reads. The data show fewer than 75,000 distinct CDR3 sequences, 15% to 20% seen once. Sequencing was performed on naive CD8+ T cells from blood, with Jurkat cell RNA spiked in. Documented subset: FACS-sorted CD8+CD4-CCR7+CD45RA+ naive T cells. These TCRs come from a human donor in good health. Some libraries in this study had Jurkat cell RNA spiked in.

This clonotype has at least ten counts. V gene TRBV5-4 combines with J gene TRBJ2-3; D is perhaps TRBD1 (6 bases). V was cut by 0 bases and J by 5 bases, with 16 bases left in between. CDR3 length: 16 amino acids. CDR1 and CDR2 from the germline V gene are SGHNT and YYREEE (reference sequence). CDR3 DNA sequence: TGTGCCAGCAGCTTGGAGGCGGCAGGGGATGTAGATACGCAGTATTTT. It codes for CASSLEAAGDVDTQYF.

This clonotype has at least ten counts. This rearrangement joins TRBV11-2 to TRBJ2-7; unclear D gene. Germline values: CDR1 SGHAT, CDR2 FQNNGV. Trimming removed 5 bases from V and 6 bases from J, with 17 bases in between. The CDR3 consists of 14 residues. The DNA for the CDR3 is TGTGCCAGCAGCCTGACTGATGGGATACCCGAGCAGTACTTC. This codes for CASSLTDGIPEQYF.

This clonotype was counted between two and nine times. The genes are TRBV6-5 and TRBJ2-1, with 8 bases fitting TRBD1. The V segment lost 6 bases and the J segment 8 bases; nucleotides outside the gene matches: 6. Germline values: CDR1 MNHEY, CDR2 SVGAGI. The CDR3 sequence is 13 residues long. The CDR3 region is CASSWTGKDEQFF. The CDR3 nucleotides read TGTGCCAGCAGCTGGACAGGGAAGGATGAGCAGTTCTTC.

This rearrangement joins TRBV7-9 to TRBJ1-1; D unclear. V was cut by 0 bases and J by 1 base, with 15 bases left in between. CDR3 size: 17 residues. CDR1 is SEHNR and CDR2 is FQNEAQ in the germline V gene (reference sequence). The CDR3 is CASSLARLQPKNTEAFF. CDR3 coding DNA: TGTGCCAGCAGCTTAGCGAGATTACAGCCAAAGAACACTGAAGCTTTCTTT.

This clonotype was detected many times. The rearrangement uses TRBV6-2 or TRBV6-3 and TRBJ2-1, with 14 bases that match TRBD2. This CDR3 is built from 18 residues. Germline V gene sequence: CDR1 MNHEY, CDR2 SVGEGT. With V trimmed by 4 bases and J by 7 bases, 12 bases remained unmatched. Written as DNA, the CDR3 is TGTGCCAGCAGTTTATCCCGACTAGCGGGAGGGCCGGGAAATGAGCAGTTCTTC. Translated: CASSLSRLAGGPGNEQFF.

In its sample, this clonotype was seen many times. The chain has TRBV14 and TRBJ2-2, with 9 bases aligning to TRBD2. This CDR3 comprises 19 residues. Losses at the gene ends were 0 bases for V and 1 base for J; bases not matched to a gene: 9. Germline values: CDR1 SGHDN, CDR2 FVKESK. The CDR3 region is CASSQEGTSPLGNTGELFF. The CDR3 DNA follows: TGTGCCAGCAGCCAAGAGGGGACTAGCCCTTTGGGGAACACCGGGGAGCTGTTTTTT.

This clonotype appeared many times. The J gene is TRBJ2-1, the V gene TRBV28, with D possibly matching TRBD2 (6 bases). V was cut by 3 bases and J by 3 bases, with 24 bases left in between. The CDR3 runs 19 residues. Germline V lookup: CDR1 MDHEN, CDR2 SYDVKM. CDR3: CASSFRRGGVAGGYNEQFF. The CDR3 DNA reads TGTGCCAGCAGTTTCCGCCGGGGAGGTGTCGCCGGTGGCTACAATGAGCAGTTCTTC.

This clonotype was observed many times. The CDR3 DNA reads TGTGCCAGCAGTTATCCCAACGAGCAGTACTTC. Translated: CASSYPNEQYF. The chain has TRBV6-2 or TRBV6-3 and TRBJ2-7; D not resolved. Germline CDR1 is MNHEY and CDR2 is SVGEGT. The CDR3 contains 11 residues. Trimming cost V 3 bases and J 5 bases, with 5 bases left between them.

The chain has TRBV13 and TRBJ1-1; tentatively, D is TRBD1 (5 bases). Germline V gene sequence: CDR1 PRHDT, CDR2 FYEKMQ (reference sequence). The CDR3 totals 17 residues. V shed 5 bases and J shed 4 bases, with 23 bases lying between them. CDR3 residues: CASSGTYAQVAGTEAFF. The CDR3 region has the DNA TGTGCCAGCAGCGGGACCTACGCTCAGGTGGCAGGCACTGAAGCTTTCTTT.

This clonotype was recorded at least ten times. The V gene is TRBV5-4, the J gene TRBJ2-7, with 7 bases that match TRBD2. This CDR3 contains 15 residues. The germline V gene encodes CDR1 SGHNT and CDR2 YYREEE (reference sequence). The V gene end was trimmed by 2 bases and the J gene end by 4 bases; junction bases not matched to a gene: 9. In DNA, the CDR3 is TGTGCCAGCAGCTTTGGGGCGGGAGCGGCGTACGAGCAGTACTTC. Translated: CASSFGAGAAYEQYF.

Ten or more counts support this clonotype. J is TRBJ2-7 and V is TRBV19; 7 bases line up with TRBD1. CDR1 LNHDA and CDR2 SQIVND come from the germline V gene (reference sequence). Unmatched junction bases numbered 5, after V lost 1 base and J lost 2 bases. The CDR3 is 15 amino acids. The CDR3 protein is CASSIGSQGAYEQYF. CDR3 nucleotides: TGTGCCAGTAGTATAGGTAGCCAGGGGGCCTACGAGCAGTACTTC.

In this sample, this clonotype turned up a few times. This sequence may be a read error, since a much larger clone differs from it by one base. The CDR3 end shows no conserved phenylalanine or tryptophan, and so a read error is likely. V gene TRBV25-1 combines with J gene TRBJ1-5; D ambiguous. The CDR3 totals 14 residues. The V end lost 1 base, the J end lost 0 bases, and 4 bases lay between the germline ends. Germline CDR1 and CDR2: MGHDK and SYGVNS. This chain's CDR3 is CASSESGSNQPQHS. As DNA, the CDR3 is TGTGCCAGCAGTGAATCCGGTAGCAATCAGCCCCAGCATTCT.